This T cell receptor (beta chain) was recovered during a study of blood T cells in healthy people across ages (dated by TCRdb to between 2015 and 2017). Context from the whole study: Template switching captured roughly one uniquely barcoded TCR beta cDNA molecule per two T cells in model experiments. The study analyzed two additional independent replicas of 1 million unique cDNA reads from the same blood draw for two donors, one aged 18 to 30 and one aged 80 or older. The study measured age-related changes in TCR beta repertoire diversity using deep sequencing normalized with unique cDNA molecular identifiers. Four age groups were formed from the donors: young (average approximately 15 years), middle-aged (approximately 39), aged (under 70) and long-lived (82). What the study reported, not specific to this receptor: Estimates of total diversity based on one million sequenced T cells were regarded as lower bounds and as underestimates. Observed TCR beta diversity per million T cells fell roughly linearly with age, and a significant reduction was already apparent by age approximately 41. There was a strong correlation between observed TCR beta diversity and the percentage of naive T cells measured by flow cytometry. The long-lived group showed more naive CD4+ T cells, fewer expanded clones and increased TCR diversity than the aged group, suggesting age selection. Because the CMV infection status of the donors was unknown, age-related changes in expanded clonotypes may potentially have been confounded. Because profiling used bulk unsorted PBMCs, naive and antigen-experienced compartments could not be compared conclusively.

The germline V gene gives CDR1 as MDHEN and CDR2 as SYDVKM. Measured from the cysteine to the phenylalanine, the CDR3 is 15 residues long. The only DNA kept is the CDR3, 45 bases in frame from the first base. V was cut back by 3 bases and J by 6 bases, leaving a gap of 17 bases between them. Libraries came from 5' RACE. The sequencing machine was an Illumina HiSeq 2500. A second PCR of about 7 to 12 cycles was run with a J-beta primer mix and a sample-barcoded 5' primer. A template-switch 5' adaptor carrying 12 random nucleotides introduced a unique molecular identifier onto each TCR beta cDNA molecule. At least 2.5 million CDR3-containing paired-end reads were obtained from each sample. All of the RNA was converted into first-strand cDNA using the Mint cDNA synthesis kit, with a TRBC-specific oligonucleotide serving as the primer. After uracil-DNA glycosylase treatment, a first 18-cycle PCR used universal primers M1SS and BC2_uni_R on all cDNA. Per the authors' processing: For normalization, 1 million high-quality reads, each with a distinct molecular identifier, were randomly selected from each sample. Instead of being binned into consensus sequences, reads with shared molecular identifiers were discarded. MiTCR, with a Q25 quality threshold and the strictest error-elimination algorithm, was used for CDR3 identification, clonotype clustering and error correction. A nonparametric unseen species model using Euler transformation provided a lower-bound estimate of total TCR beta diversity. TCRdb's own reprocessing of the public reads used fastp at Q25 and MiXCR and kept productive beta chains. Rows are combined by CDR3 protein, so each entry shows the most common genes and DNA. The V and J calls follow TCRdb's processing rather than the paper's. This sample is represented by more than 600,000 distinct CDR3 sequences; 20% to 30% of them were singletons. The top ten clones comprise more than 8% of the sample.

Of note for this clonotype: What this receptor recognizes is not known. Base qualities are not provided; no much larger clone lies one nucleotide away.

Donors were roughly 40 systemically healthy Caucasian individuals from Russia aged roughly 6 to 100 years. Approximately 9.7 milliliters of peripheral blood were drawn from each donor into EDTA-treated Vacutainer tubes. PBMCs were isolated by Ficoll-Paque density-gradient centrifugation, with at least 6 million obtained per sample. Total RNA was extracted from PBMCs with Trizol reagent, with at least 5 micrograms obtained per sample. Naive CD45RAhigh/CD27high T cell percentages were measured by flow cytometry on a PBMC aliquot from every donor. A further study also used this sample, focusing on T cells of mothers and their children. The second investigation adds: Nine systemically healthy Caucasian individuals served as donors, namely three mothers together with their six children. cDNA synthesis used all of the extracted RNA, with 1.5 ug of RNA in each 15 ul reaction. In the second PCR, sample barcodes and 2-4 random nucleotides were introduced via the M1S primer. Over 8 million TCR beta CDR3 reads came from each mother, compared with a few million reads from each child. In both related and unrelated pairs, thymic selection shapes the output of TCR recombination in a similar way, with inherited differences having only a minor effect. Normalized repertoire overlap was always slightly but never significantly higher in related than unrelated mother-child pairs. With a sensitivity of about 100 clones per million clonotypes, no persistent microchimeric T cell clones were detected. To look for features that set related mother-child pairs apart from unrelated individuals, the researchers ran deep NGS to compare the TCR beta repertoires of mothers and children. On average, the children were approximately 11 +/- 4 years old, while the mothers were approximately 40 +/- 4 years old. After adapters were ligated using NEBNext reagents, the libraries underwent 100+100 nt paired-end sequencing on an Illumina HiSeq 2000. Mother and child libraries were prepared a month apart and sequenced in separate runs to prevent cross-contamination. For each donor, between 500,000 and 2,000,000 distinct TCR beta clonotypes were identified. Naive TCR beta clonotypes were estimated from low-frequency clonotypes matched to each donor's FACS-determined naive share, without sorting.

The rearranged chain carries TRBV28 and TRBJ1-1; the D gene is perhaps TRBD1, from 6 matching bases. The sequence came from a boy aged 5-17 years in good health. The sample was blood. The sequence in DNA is TGTGCCAGCAGTTTGGGGGGGGCCGCCTTTTCTGAAGCTTTCTTT. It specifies CASSLGGAAFSEAFF.